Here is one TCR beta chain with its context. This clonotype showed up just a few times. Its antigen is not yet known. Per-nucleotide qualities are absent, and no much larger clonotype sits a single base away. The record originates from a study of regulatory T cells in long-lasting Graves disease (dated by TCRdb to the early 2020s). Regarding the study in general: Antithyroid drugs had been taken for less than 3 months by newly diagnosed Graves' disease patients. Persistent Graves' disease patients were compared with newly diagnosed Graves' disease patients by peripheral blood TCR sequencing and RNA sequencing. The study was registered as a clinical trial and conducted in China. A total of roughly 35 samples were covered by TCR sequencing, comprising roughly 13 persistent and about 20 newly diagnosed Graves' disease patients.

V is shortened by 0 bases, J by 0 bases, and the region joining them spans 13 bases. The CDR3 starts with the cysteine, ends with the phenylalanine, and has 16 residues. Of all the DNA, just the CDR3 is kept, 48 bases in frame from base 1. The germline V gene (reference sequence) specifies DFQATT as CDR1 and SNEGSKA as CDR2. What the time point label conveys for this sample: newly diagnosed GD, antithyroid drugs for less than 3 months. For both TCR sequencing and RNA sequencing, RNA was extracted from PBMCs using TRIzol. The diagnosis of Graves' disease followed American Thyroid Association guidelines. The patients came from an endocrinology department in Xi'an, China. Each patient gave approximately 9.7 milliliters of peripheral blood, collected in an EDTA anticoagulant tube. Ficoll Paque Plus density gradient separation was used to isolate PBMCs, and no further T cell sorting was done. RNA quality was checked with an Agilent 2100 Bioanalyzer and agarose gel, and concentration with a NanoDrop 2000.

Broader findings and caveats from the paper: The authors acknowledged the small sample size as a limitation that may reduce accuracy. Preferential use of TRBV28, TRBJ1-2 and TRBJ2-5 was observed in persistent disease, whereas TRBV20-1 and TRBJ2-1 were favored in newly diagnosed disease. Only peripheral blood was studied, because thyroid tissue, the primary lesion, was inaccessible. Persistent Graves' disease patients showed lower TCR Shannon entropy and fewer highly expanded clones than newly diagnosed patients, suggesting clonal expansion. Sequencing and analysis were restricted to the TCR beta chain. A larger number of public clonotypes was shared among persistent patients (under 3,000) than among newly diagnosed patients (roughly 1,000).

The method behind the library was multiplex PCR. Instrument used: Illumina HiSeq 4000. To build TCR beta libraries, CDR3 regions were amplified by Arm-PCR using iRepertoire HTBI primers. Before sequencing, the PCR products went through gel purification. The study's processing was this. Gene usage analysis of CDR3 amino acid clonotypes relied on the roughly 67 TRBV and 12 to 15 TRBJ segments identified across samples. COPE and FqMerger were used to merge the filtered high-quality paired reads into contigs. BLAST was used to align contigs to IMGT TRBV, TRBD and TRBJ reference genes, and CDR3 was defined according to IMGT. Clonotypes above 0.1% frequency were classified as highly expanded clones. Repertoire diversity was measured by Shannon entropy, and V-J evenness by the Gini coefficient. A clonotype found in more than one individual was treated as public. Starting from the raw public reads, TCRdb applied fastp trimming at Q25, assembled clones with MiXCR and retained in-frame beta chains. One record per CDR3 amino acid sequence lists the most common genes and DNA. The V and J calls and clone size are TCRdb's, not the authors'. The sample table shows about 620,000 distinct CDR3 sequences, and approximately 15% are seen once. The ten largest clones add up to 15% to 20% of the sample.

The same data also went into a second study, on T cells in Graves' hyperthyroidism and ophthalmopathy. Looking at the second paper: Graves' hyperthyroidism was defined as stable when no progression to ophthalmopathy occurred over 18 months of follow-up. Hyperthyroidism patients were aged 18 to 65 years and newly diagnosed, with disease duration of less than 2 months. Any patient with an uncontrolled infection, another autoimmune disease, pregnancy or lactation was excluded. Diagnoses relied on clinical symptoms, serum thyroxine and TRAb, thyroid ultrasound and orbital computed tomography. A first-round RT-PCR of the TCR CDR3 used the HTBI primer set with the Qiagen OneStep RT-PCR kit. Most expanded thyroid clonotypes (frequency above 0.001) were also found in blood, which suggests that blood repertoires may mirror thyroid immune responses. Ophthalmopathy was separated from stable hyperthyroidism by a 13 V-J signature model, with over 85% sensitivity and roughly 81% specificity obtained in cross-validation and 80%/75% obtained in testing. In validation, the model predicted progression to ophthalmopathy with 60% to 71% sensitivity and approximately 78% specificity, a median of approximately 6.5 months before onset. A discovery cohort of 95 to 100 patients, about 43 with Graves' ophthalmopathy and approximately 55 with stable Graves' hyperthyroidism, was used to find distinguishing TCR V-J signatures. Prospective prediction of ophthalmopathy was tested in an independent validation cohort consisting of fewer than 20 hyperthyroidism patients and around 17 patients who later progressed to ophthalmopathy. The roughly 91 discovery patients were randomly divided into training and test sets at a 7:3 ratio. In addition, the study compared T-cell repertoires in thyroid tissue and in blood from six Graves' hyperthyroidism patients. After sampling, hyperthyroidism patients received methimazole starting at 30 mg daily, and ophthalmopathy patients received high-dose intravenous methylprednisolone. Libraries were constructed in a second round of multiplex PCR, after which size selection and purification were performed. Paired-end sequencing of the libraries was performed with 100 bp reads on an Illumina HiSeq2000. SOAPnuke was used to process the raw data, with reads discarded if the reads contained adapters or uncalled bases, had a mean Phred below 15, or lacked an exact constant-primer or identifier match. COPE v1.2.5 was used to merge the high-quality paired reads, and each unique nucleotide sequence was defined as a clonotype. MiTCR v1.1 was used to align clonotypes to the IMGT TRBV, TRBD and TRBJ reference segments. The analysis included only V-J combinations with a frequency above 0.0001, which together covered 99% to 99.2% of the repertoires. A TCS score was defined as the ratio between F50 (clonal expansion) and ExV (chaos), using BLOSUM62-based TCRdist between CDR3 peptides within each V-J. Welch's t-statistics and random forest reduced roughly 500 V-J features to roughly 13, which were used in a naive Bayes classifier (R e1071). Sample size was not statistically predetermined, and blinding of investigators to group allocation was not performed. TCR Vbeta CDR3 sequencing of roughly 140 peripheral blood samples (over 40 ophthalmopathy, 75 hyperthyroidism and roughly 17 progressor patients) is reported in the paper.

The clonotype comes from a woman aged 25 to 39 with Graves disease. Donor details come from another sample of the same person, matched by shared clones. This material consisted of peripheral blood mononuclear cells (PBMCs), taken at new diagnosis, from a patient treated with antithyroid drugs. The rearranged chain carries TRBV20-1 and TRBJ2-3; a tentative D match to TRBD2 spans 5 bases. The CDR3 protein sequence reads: CSARDVSAASTDTQYF. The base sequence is TGCAGTGCTAGAGATGTGTCAGCGGCTAGCACAGATACGCAGTATTTT.